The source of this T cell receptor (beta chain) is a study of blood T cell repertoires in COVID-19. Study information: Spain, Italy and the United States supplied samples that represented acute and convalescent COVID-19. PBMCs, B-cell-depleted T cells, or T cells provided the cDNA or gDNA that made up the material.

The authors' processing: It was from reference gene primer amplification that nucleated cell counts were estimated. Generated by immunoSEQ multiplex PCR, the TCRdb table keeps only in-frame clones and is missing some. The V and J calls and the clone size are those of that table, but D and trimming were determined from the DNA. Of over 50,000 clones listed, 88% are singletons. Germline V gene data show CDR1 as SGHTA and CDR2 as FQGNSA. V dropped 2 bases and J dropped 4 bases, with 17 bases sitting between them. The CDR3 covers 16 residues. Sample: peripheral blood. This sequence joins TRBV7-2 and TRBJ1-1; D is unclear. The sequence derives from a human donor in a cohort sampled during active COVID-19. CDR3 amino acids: CASSLRQALQSTEAFF. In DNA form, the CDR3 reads TGTGCCAGCAGCTTAAGGCAGGCCCTTCAGAGCACTGAAGCTTTCTTT. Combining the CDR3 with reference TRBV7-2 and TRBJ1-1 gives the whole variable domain GAGVSQSPSNKVTEKGKDVELRCDPISGHTALYWYRQSLGQGLEFLIYFQGNSAPDKSGLPSDRFSAERTGGSVSTLTIQRTQQEDSAVYLCASSLRQALQSTEAFFGQGTRLTVV.